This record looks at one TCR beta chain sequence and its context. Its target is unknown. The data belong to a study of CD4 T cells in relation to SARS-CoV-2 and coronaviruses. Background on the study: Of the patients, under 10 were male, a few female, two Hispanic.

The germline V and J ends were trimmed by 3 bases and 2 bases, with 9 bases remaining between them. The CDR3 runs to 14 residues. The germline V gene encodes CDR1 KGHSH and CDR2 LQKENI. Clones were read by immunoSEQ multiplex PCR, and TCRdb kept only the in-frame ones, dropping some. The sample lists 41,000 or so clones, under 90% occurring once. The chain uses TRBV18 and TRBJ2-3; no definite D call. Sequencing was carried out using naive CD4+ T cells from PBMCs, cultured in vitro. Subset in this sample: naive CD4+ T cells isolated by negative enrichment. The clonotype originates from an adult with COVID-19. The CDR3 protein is CASSPERNTDTQYF. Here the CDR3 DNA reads TGTGCCAGCTCACCGGAAAGAAACACAGATACGCAGTATTTT.